This T cell receptor (beta chain) was profiled in a study of PD-L1 blockade in urothelial cancer. Study as a whole: Atezolizumab at 1,200 mg intravenously every 3 weeks was started by patients around 2014. T cells were recovered from blood samples at a median of roughly 130,000.

Generated by immunoSEQ multiplex PCR, the TCRdb table keeps only in-frame clones and is missing some. Of about 51,000 clones in the sample, about 90% were seen once. The sample holds one count of this clone. Germline V gene lookup returns CDR1 MGHDK and CDR2 SYGVNS. The V end was cut by 1 base, the J end by 9 bases, with 25 bases between. This CDR3 region has 18 residues. The sequence was collected from a man aged 55 to 69 with urothelial cancer. The sequenced sample was PBMCs, obtained around atezolizumab (anti-PD-L1) treatment. The J gene is TRBJ2-1, the V gene TRBV25-1; D is perhaps TRBD2 (5 bases). The CDR3 DNA follows: TGTGCCAGCAGTGAATTCGGGGATCGTCTCACACTGGGTCCTGAGCAGTTCTTC. The encoded protein is CASSEFGDRLTLGPEQFF. The full variable domain, with the rest looked up from reference TRBV25-1 and TRBJ2-1, is EADIYQTPRYLVIGTGKKITLECSQTMGHDKMYWYQQDPGMELHLIHYSYGVNSTEKGDLSSESTVSRIRTEHFPLTLESARPSHTSQYLCASSEFGDRLTLGPEQFFGPGTRLTVL.